A selection of T cell receptor beta chains follows, all from one sample in a study of blood T cell repertoires in COVID-19. Sequencing was performed with immunoSEQ multiplex PCR; in TCRdb, only in-frame clones are kept and a portion is missing. The table shows some 130,000 clones, with roughly 91% occurring only once. Sequenced sample: peripheral blood. The receptors shown here come from a man in his 60s with active or convalescent COVID-19. Each CDR3 is given with its conserved first and last residue. A D gene is named only where the DNA matches it firmly. Clone size is not always given. Where it is, it says once, few, many or a class for expanded clones.

v_call	clone_size	j_call	d_call	cdr3_aa	cdr3_nt
TRBV19	once	TRBJ2-7	.	CASSIEAEREQYF	TGTGCCAGTAGTATAGAGGCGGAGAGAGAGCAGTACTTC
TRBV5-1	.	TRBJ2-5	TRBD2	CASTPAGGELETQYF	TGCGCCAGCACCCCAGCGGGAGGGGAGTTAGAGACCCAGTACTTC
TRBV6-2/TRBV6-3	.	TRBJ1-1	.	CASSYSMQGMNTEAFF	TGTGCCAGCAGTTACTCGATGCAGGGGATGAACACTGAAGCTTTCTTT
TRBV28	.	TRBJ2-7	TRBD2	CASSAPSGKEGSYEQYF	TGTGCCAGCAGTGCACCTAGCGGGAAGGAAGGCTCCTACGAGCAGTACTTC
TRBV9	.	TRBJ2-3	TRBD2	CASSAGGWDTQYF	TGTGCCAGCAGCGCCGGGGGGTGGGATACGCAGTATTTT
TRBV19	.	TRBJ2-1	TRBD2	CASISRGGVNEQFF	TGTGCCAGTATCTCCCGCGGGGGGGTCAATGAGCAGTTCTTC
TRBV5-4	.	TRBJ2-1	.	CASSLTQTGYNEQFF	TGTGCCAGCAGCTTGACCCAGACGGGATACAATGAGCAGTTCTTC
TRBV6-5	.	TRBJ2-2	TRBD2	CASTPGGVSSGELFF	TGTGCCAGCACCCCGGGGGGGGTATCGTCCGGGGAGCTGTTTTTT
TRBV2	.	TRBJ1-5	.	CASSKTDRNQPQHF	TGTGCCAGCAGTAAGACAGACCGCAATCAGCCCCAGCATTTT
TRBV6-2/TRBV6-3	few	TRBJ2-5	.	CASSYGRQETQYF	TGTGCCAGCAGTTACGGGAGACAAGAGACCCAGTACTTC
TRBV5-1	.	TRBJ2-5	.	CASSLDASLQETQYF	TGCGCCAGCAGCTTGGATGCTAGCCTTCAAGAGACCCAGTACTTC
TRBV28	.	TRBJ2-1	TRBD1	CASSGSGTGGHEQFF	TGTGCCAGCAGCGGTTCCGGGACAGGGGGCCATGAGCAGTTCTTC
TRBV5-4	once	TRBJ1-5	TRBD1	CASSLGGTGHYQPQHF	TGTGCCAGCAGCTTGGGGGGGACAGGGCACTATCAGCCCCAGCATTTT
TRBV28	.	TRBJ2-7	.	CASSADLARAAEQYF	TGTGCCAGCAGTGCCGACTTAGCGAGGGCCGCCGAGCAGTACTTC
TRBV4-1	.	TRBJ2-1	TRBD1	CASSHTGTGPYNEQFF	TGCGCCAGCAGCCATACCGGGACAGGGCCCTACAATGAGCAGTTCTTC
TRBV19	.	TRBJ2-7	.	CASSMNSQYEQYF	TGTGCCAGTAGTATGAACAGCCAATACGAGCAGTACTTC
TRBV5-1	.	TRBJ2-1	.	CASSKAVNNEQFF	TGCGCCAGCAGCAAAGCTGTGAACAATGAGCAGTTCTTC
TRBV5-1	once	TRBJ1-1	.	CASSLGGTEGTEAFF	TGCGCCAGCAGCTTGGGGGGCACGGAGGGCACTGAAGCTTTCTTT
TRBV3-1/TRBV3-2	.	TRBJ2-2	TRBD1	CASSQDPGQGSGELFF	TGTGCCAGCAGCCAAGATCCGGGACAGGGGTCCGGGGAGCTGTTTTTT